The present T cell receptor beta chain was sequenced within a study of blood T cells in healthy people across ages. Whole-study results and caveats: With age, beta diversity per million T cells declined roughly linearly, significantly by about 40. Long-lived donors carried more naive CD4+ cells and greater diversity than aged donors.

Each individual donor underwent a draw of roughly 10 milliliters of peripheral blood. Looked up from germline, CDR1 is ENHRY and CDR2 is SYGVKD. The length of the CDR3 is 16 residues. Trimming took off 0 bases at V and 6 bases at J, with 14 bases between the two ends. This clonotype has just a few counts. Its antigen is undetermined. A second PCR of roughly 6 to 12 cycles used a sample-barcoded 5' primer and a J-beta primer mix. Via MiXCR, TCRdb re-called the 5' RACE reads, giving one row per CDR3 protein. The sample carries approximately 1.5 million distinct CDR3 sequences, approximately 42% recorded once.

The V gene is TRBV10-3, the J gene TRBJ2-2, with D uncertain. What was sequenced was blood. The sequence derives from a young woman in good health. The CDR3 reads CAISESMSGGPGELFF. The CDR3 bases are TGTGCCATCAGTGAGTCGATGTCAGGCGGTCCCGGGGAGCTGTTTTTT.